The 32 T cell receptor beta chains below were found in one sample sequenced in a study of blood T cell repertoires in COVID-19. Assay used: immunoSEQ multiplex PCR; TCRdb lists only in-frame clones, some missing. The sample carries about 58,000 clones, around 90% recorded once. The sequenced material came from peripheral blood. All receptors come from a man aged 60-69 years with active COVID-19.

CDR3 region: CATSRSQLAGVHEQYF. The CDR3 region has the DNA TGTGCCACCAGCAGATCCCAACTAGCGGGAGTCCACGAGCAGTACTTC. V is TRBV15 and J is TRBJ2-7; 11 bases fit TRBD2. The CDR3 has 16 amino acids. Trimming took 2 bases from V and 5 from J; bases not matched to a gene: 8. The germline V gene has CDR1 LNHNV and CDR2 YYDKDF (reference sequence).

The V gene is TRBV7-8, the J gene TRBJ2-2; 8 bases are shared with TRBD1. The ends lost 6 bases at V and 0 bases at J; junction bases unmatched: 6. In germline, CDR1 is SGHVS, CDR2 FQNEAQ. The CDR3 is 16 residues long. The CDR3 spells CASSQLTGANTGELFF. DNA of the CDR3: TGTGCCAGCAGTCAACTGACAGGGGCGAACACCGGGGAGCTGTTTTTT.

This chain links TRBV19 with TRBJ1-3; D gene uncertain. This CDR3 region has 16 residues. Germline CDR1 is LNHDA and CDR2 is SQIVND (reference sequence). Trimming pared 4 bases from V and 0 bases from J, leaving 13 bases between. In nucleotides, the CDR3 is TGTGCCAGTAGTAATTTCGCCGGCGGCTCTGGAAACACCATATATTTT. Translated, it gives CASSNFAGGSGNTIYF.

This CDR3 reads CASSYAVTEAFF. CDR3 nucleotides: TGTGCCAGCAGCTACGCGGTTACTGAAGCTTTCTTT. The V call is TRBV2, the J call TRBJ1-1; D uncertain. Germline V gene lookup returns CDR1 SNHLY and CDR2 FYNNEI. The CDR3 consists of 12 residues. V lost 6 bases, J lost 5 bases, and 10 bases lay in between.

This chain uses TRBV30 with TRBJ1-4; D unclear. Germline V gene lookup returns CDR1 GTSNPN and CDR2 SVGIG (reference sequence). The CDR3 consists of 11 residues. V was shortened by 7 bases and J by 4 bases, with 7 bases between the two germline ends. The CDR3 spells CAFGNNEKLFF. DNA of the CDR3: TGTGCCTTCGGGAATAATGAAAAACTGTTTTTT.

Note on this clone: An end of the junction does not agree with germline; a read error may underlie this. The chain has TRBV4-2 and TRBJ2-7; 13 bases line up with TRBD2. This CDR3 has 14 residues. Germline V gene lookup returns CDR1 LGHNA and CDR2 YNFKEQ. The CDR3 spells CVSSQGLAGEWLNF. CDR3 sequence (DNA): TGTGTCAGCAGCCAAGGACTAGCGGGAGAGTGGCTGAACTTC.

The chain carries TRBV5-6 and TRBJ1-1, with no clear D. V was pared by 0 bases and J by 5 bases, with 11 bases between. The CDR3 extends over 14 amino acids. Germline V gene lookup returns CDR1 SGHDT and CDR2 YYEEEE. Written as DNA, the CDR3 is TGTGCCAGCAGCTTGGCCACAACCCGTACTGAAGCTTTCTTT. Amino acids: CASSLATTRTEAFF.

The chain has TRBV5-6 and TRBJ2-1, with 7 bases that match TRBD2. Unmatched junction bases numbered 5, after V lost 2 bases and J lost 0 bases. The CDR3 sequence is 16 residues long. Germline V gives CDR1 SGHDT, CDR2 YYEEEE. DNA for the CDR3: TGTGCCAGCAGCTTTCTAGCGGCTAGCTCCTACAATGAGCAGTTCTTC. Amino acid sequence: CASSFLAASSYNEQFF.

V usage is TRBV19 and J usage is TRBJ2-4; TRBD1 matches at 9 bases. There are 15 residues in the CDR3. The J segment lost 3 bases and the V segment lost 7 bases, leaving 7 bases of the junction unmatched. CDR1 is LNHDA, CDR2 SQIVND, per germline (reference sequence). CDR3 DNA: TGTGCCAGTAATCCGACAGGGGGAGTCAAAAACATTCAGTACTTC. Residues: CASNPTGGVKNIQYF.

V gene TRBV11-2 combines with J gene TRBJ1-6, with 7 bases fitting TRBD1. J gave up 4 bases and V 5 bases, and 2 bases lay outside the gene matches. The CDR3 totals 14 residues. Germline loops: CDR1 SGHAT, CDR2 FQNNGV. The CDR3 bases are TGTGCCAGCAGCCCGGGACAGTATAATTCACCCCTCCACTTT. Protein product: CASSPGQYNSPLHF.

The CDR3 reads CATSRAATADTQYF. The CDR3, as DNA: TGTGCCACCAGCAGAGCAGCTACAGCAGATACGCAGTATTTT. The chain employs TRBV15 and TRBJ2-3; D not resolved. Germline V CDR1 and CDR2: LNHNV, YYDKDF (reference sequence). The CDR3 extends over 14 amino acids. V shed 1 base and J shed 4 bases, with 9 bases lying between them.

This clone was seen just once. The chain uses TRBV20-1 and TRBJ2-2; TRBD2 aligns across 9 bases. Trimming at V came to 3 bases and at J to 5 bases, leaving 4 bases not matched to a gene. Germline loops: CDR1 DFQATT, CDR2 SNEGSKA (reference sequence). This CDR3 is built from 14 residues. For the CDR3, the DNA is TGCAGTGCTAGTGGCGGGGGGGCAACCGGGGAGCTGTTTTTT. Translating gives CSASGGGATGELFF.

The V gene is TRBV5-4, the J gene TRBJ2-1; 9 nucleotides align to TRBD2. V lost 0 bases to trimming and J lost 6 bases; unmatched junction nucleotides: 1. Germline CDR1 is SGHNT and CDR2 is YYREEE (reference sequence). This CDR3 contains 14 residues. CDR3 in DNA: TGTGCCAGCAGCTTGGAACTAGCGGGCAATGAGCAGTTCTTC. It encodes CASSLELAGNEQFF.

The chain has TRBV6-6 and TRBJ1-2; 12 nucleotides line up with TRBD1. With 7 bases clipped from V and 8 bases from J, the junction kept 11 bases outside the gene matches. Germline CDR1 reads MNHNY; CDR2 reads SVGAGI (reference sequence). CDR3 length: 15 amino acids. The CDR3 sequence: CASNPPGTGGFGYTF. The DNA of the CDR3 is TGTGCCAGCAATCCTCCCGGGACAGGGGGCTTCGGCTACACCTTC.

J is TRBJ2-3 and V is TRBV5-6, with 15 positions matching TRBD2. Germline V gene data show CDR1 as SGHDT and CDR2 as YYEEEE. This CDR3 has 16 amino acids. Trimming took 2 bases from V and 8 from J; bases not matched to a gene: 6. CDR3 in DNA: TGTGCCAGCAGCTTCCGGACTAGCGGGAGGGCCGGTACGCAGTATTTT. As protein: CASSFRTSGRAGTQYF.

J is TRBJ1-5 and V is TRBV28, with D possibly being TRBD1 (6 bases). Germline V gene lookup returns CDR1 MDHEN and CDR2 SYDVKM. V was shortened by 3 bases and J by 6 bases, with 12 bases between the two germline ends. CDR3 length: 14 amino acids. For the CDR3, the DNA is TGTGCCAGCAGTTTTGGGTCAGGGGTTCAGCCCCAGCATTTT. Its translation: CASSFGSGVQPQHF.

The chain has TRBV7-9 and TRBJ1-4; weak D call: TRBD1 (6 bases). The CDR3 has 14 residues. Germline V gene sequence: CDR1 SEHNR, CDR2 FQNEAQ (reference sequence). Trimming left V 3 bases short and J 8 bases short, with 13 bases between. CDR3 region: CASSFSTGNEKLFF. CDR3 DNA sequence: TGTGCCAGCAGCTTTTCAACAGGGAACGAAAAACTGTTTTTT.

The chain recombines TRBV7-9 with TRBJ1-2; tentative D call: TRBD1 (6 bases). CDR3 length equals 15 residues. Germline V gene lookup returns CDR1 SEHNR and CDR2 FQNEAQ (reference sequence). Trimming left V 5 bases short and J 7 bases short, with 20 bases between. CDR3 residues: CASSPTLGGGSGYTF. The CDR3, as DNA: TGTGCCAGCAGCCCCACGCTCGGGGGCGGGAGTGGCTACACCTTC. The whole variable domain, remainder taken from reference TRBV7-9 and TRBJ1-2, is DTGVSQNPRHKITKRGQNVTFRCDPISEHNRLYWYRQTLGQGPEFLTYFQNEAQLEKSRLLSDRFSAERPKGSFSTLEIQRTEQGDSAMYLCASSPTLGGGSGYTFGSGTRLTVV.

V gene TRBV30 combines with J gene TRBJ1-6; 9 bases align to TRBD1. CDR3 length: 16 amino acids. CDR1 GTSNPN and CDR2 SVGIG come from the germline V gene (reference sequence). Losses at the gene ends were 1 base for V and 7 bases for J; bases not matched to a gene: 8. This chain's CDR3 is CAWSAHFGTGNSPLHF. CDR3 DNA: TGTGCCTGGAGTGCCCATTTTGGGACAGGGAATTCACCCCTCCACTTT.

This chain connects TRBV3-1 (or the pseudogene TRBV3-2) to TRBJ2-1; 8 positions agree with TRBD2. Germline lookup yields CDR1 LGHDT and CDR2 YNNKEL (reference sequence). V dropped 4 bases and J dropped 4; count of bases not matched to a gene: 6. This CDR3 contains 15 residues. As DNA, the CDR3 is TGTGCCAGCAGCCCGCTAGCGGGTTCATACAATGAGCAGTTCTTC. This translates into CASSPLAGSYNEQFF.

The V and J genes are TRBV7-3 and TRBJ2-3; weak D call: TRBD2 (6 bases). CDR3 size: 14 residues. Germline-derived CDR1 and CDR2 are SGHTA and FQGTGA. V was trimmed by 2 bases and J by 5 bases, leaving 11 bases between them. CDR3 DNA: TGTGCCAGCAGCTTAGGAGGGATTAAAGATACGCAGTATTTT. Translation gives CASSLGGIKDTQYF.

This clone was seen just once. This chain connects TRBV6-2 or TRBV6-3 to TRBJ2-1, with D maybe TRBD2 (6 bases). The germline V gene encodes CDR1 MNHEY and CDR2 SVGEGT. V lost 2 bases and J 4 bases, leaving 12 bases between the germline ends. This CDR3 has 15 residues. DNA for the CDR3: TGTGCCAGCAGTTACGTGGGACTCCCGTACAATGAGCAGTTCTTC. Protein: CASSYVGLPYNEQFF.

This clone has just one count. The chain uses TRBV5-8 and TRBJ2-6; 8 bases match TRBD2. After removal of 0 bases from V and 0 bases from J, the junction contained 8 bases not matched to a gene. CDR1 and CDR2 (germline): SGHTS, YDEGEE. The CDR3 totals 19 residues. CDR3 nucleotides: TGTGCCAGCAGCTTGGGCCACCTAGCGGGCGTCTCTGGGGCCAACGTCCTGACTTTC. This translates into CASSLGHLAGVSGANVLTF.

The chain uses TRBV28 and TRBJ1-2, with D possibly matching TRBD1 (6 bases). Trimming removed 4 bases at V and 8 bases at J, with 14 bases between. The CDR3 covers 13 residues. Germline lookup yields CDR1 MDHEN and CDR2 SYDVKM. CDR3 amino acids: CASSSPRGQGYTF. DNA of the CDR3: TGTGCCAGCAGTTCCCCGCGGGGGCAAGGCTACACCTTC.

CDR3 coding DNA: TGTGCCAGCAGTTACCACATTATCGGACAGGGGAGAACTGAAGCTTTCTTT. Amino acid sequence: CASSYHIIGQGRTEAFF. The chain has TRBV6-2 or TRBV6-3 and TRBJ1-1, with 9 bases aligning to TRBD1. The trim removed 2 bases at V and 5 bases at J, leaving 12 bases unmatched. CDR3 size: 17 residues. Per germline, CDR1 MNHEY and CDR2 SVGEGT.

This clone was seen a few times. J is TRBJ2-1 and V is TRBV27, with TRBD2 identical over 7 bases. CDR1 and CDR2 from the germline V gene are MNHEY and SMNVEV (reference sequence). Germline trimming cut 6 bases from V and 5 bases from J; bases unmatched to any gene: 7. The CDR3 consists of 14 residues. CDR3 loop: CASRVTGLNNEQFF. CDR3 DNA: TGTGCCAGCAGAGTCACGGGACTAAACAATGAGCAGTTCTTC.

The chain links TRBV5-1 to TRBJ1-1; no firm D call. V lost 4 bases and J lost 0, with 7 bases in between. CDR1 SGHRS and CDR2 YFSETQ come from the germline V gene. The CDR3 sequence is 13 residues long. CDR3 in DNA: TGCGCCAGCAGCCTCCGTATGAACACTGAAGCTTTCTTT. Translating it yields CASSLRMNTEAFF.

The chain carries TRBV28 and TRBJ2-1, with 9 positions matching TRBD2. The ends lost 3 bases at V and 2 bases at J; junction bases unmatched: 5. The CDR3 runs 16 residues. Looked up from germline, CDR1 is MDHEN and CDR2 is SYDVKM. Here the CDR3 reads CASSFVAGATYNEQFF. The CDR3 bases are TGTGCCAGCAGTTTTGTAGCGGGGGCCACCTACAATGAGCAGTTCTTC.

V and J are TRBV4-3 and TRBJ2-3; 8 positions match TRBD1. The V and J ends lost 0 bases and 4 bases, in that order; junction bases with no gene match: 15. Germline assignment: CDR1 LGHNA and CDR2 YSLEER. The CDR3 runs 19 residues. CDR3 nucleotides: TGCGCCAGCAGCCAAGAGAGGACCAGGGACCCCAGGGGGCCAGATACGCAGTATTTT. It codes for CASSQERTRDPRGPDTQYF.

The genes are TRBV19 and TRBJ2-7; TRBD1 aligns across 7 bases. Losses at the gene ends were 0 bases for V and 2 bases for J; bases not matched to a gene: 4. This CDR3 is 15 amino acids long. The V gene's germline CDR1 is LNHDA and CDR2 SQIVND (reference sequence). The CDR3 sequence is CASSIEGTAAYEQYF. CDR3 coding DNA: TGTGCCAGTAGTATAGAAGGGACAGCAGCCTACGAGCAGTACTTC.

This chain joins TRBV28 and TRBJ1-2; D not certain. V was pared by 5 bases and J by 1 base, with 20 bases between. The CDR3 covers 17 residues. Germline V gene lookup returns CDR1 MDHEN and CDR2 SYDVKM. The chain's CDR3 is CASSTLTPPRDNYGYTF. CDR3 bases: TGTGCCAGCAGTACCCTGACGCCCCCTCGGGATAACTATGGCTACACCTTC.

This chain links TRBV7-3 with TRBJ2-7; 10 bases are a match to TRBD2. Trimming removed 5 bases from V and 3 bases from J; junction bases left unmatched: 7. CDR3 size: 15 residues. Germline V gene data show CDR1 as SGHTA and CDR2 as FQGTGA. DNA for the CDR3: TGTGCCAGCAGCCCGCAGACTAGCGGGTTCTACGAGCAGTACTTC. Protein sequence: CASSPQTSGFYEQYF.